This T cell receptor (beta chain) is from a study of Ad26.COV2.S vaccination and SARS-CoV-2 variants. The repertoire was sequenced with immunoSEQ multiplex PCR; TCRdb's copy has only in-frame clones and lacks some. The table records fewer than 900,000 clones, more than 80% of them present only once. V lost 0 bases and J lost 6; bases outside the gene matches: 1. The CDR3 is 15 amino acids. The germline CDR1 and CDR2 sequences are SGHNT and YENEEA. Sample treatment: roughly 19 received Ad26.COV2.S at low or high dose, single or two shots; 5 received placebo; per-sample allocation not given. Samples came from day 63 after the first vaccine or placebo injection.

Sample: peripheral blood, taken in a trial of Ad26.COV2.S vaccine versus placebo. The chain combines TRBV11-3 with TRBJ2-1, with 11 positions matching TRBD2. The sequence was obtained from a person aged 18-60 years who received the Ad26.COV2.S COVID-19 vaccine or a placebo. The CDR3 nucleotides read TGTGCCAGCAGCTTAGAACTAGCGGGAGTCAATGAGCAGTTCTTC. Translation gives CASSLELAGVNEQFF. Complete variable domain (other parts from reference TRBV11-3 and TRBJ2-1): EAGVVQSPRYKIIEKKQPVAFWCNPISGHNTLYWYLQNLGQGPELLIRYENEEAVDDSQLPKDRFSAERLKGVDSTLKIQPAELGDSAVYLCASSLELAGVNEQFFGPGTRLTVL.